These 6 T cell receptor beta chains originate from one sample sequenced in a study of blood T cell repertoires in COVID-19 (TCRdb year 2020). Receptors were amplified or captured by the immunoSEQ multiplex PCR assay. TCRdb mirrors the immuneACCESS table, restricted to in-frame sequences. Some clones are absent from its copies; in checked studies, under half trace to an unresolved V gene, and the reason for the others is unknown. This sample is represented by under 400,000 clones; about 90% of them were singletons. The ten top clones hold around 1.9% of the sample. The sample taken for sequencing was PBMCs or T cells enriched from blood (not recorded which). The origin of the receptors is a man aged 35-49 years in a cohort exposed to, infected with or recovered from COVID-19 (not recorded which).

This rearrangement joins TRBV5-1 to TRBJ2-1; maybe TRBD2 (5 bases). V lost 3 bases to trimming and J lost 3 bases, with 7 bases between them. The CDR3 totals 13 residues. The V gene's germline CDR1 is SGHRS and CDR2 YFSETQ. The chain's CDR3 is CASSYDYYNEQFF. The CDR3 bases are TGCGCCAGCAGCTATGACTACTACAATGAGCAGTTCTTC.

This clone was detected once. The V call is TRBV3-1 (or the pseudogene TRBV3-2), the J call TRBJ2-5; 12 nucleotides align to TRBD2. The CDR3 loop spans 15 amino acids. Germline V gene sequence: CDR1 LGHDT, CDR2 YNNKEL (reference sequence). V trimming: 2 bases; J trimming: 2 bases; junction bases outside the gene matches: 0. CDR3 coding DNA: TGTGCCAGCAGCCAAACTAGCGGGAGGCAAGAGACCCAGTACTTC. This translates into CASSQTSGRQETQYF.

V is TRBV11-2 and J is TRBJ2-5; 11 nucleotides match TRBD2. Germline V CDR1 and CDR2: SGHAT, FQNNGV. The length of the CDR3 is 14 residues. With V trimmed by 5 bases and J by 3 bases, 2 bases remained unmatched. This CDR3 is CASSATSGKETQYF. The CDR3 DNA follows: TGTGCCAGCAGCGCGACTAGCGGGAAAGAGACCCAGTACTTC.

J is TRBJ1-4 and V is TRBV19; D gene ambiguous. The germline gives CDR1 LNHDA, CDR2 SQIVND (reference sequence). Trimming took 5 bases from V and 8 from J, leaving 12 bases between them. This CDR3 is built from 13 residues. The CDR3: CASSSPIGEKLFF. The CDR3 coding sequence is TGTGCCAGTAGTTCCCCGATCGGGGAAAAACTGTTTTTT.

The V call is TRBV7-2, the J call TRBJ2-1; 7 bases map to TRBD2. V lost 2 bases and J lost 5; bases outside the gene matches: 9. Germline V gives CDR1 SGHTA, CDR2 FQGNSA. The CDR3 sequence is 16 residues long. The CDR3 DNA reads TGTGCCAGCAGCTTATTCCCGGGAGGCATAAACAATGAGCAGTTCTTC. This encodes CASSLFPGGINNEQFF.

In regard to this clone: The junction departs from the called germline gene at one end, perhaps through a read error. This CDR3 reads CASRLAGVYEQYF. In DNA, the CDR3 is TGTGCCAGCAGATTAGCGGGAGTGTACGAGCAGTACTTC. This chain links TRBV12-3 or TRBV12-4 with TRBJ2-7; 9 nucleotides align to TRBD2. The CDR3 has 13 amino acids.